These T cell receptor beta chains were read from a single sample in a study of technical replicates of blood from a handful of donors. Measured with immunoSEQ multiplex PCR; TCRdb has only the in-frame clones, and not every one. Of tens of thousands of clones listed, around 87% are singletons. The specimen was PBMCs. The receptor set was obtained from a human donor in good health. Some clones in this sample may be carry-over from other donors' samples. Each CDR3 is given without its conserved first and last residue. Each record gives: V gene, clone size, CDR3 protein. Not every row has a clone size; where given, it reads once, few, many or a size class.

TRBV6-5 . ASSQPGEQY
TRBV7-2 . ASSLDPGRGGYT
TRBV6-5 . ASRIDRNGNTIY
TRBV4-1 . ASSQPGAYEQY
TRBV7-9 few ASSSWSSGGQEF
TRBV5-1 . ASSWDSSNYGYT
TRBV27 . ASSPDRSSPLH
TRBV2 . ASSEPGRRSSETQY
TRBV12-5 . ASRGTGTYQETQY
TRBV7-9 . ASSLQGNTEAF
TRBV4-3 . ASSQDGRVNQPQH
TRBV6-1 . ASSEYLGGLYNEQF
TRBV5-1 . ASRRDRGRGETQY
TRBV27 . ASRLNVGGPYEQY
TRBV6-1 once ASTTTSGRIVEQF
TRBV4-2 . ASSQRLAGGRGSNTGELF
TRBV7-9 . ASTFGIEQY
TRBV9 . ASSLTSGGNTGELF
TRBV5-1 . ASSFFRDRGQTEAF
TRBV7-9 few ASSLERVINTEAF
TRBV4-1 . ASSVGEGYEQY
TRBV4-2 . ASSPASGGYVTGELF
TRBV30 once AWSSGVGQPQH
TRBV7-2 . ASLAGGLSDEQF
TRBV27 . ASSLYHRSLSTDTQY
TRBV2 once ASSEAPGSYEQY
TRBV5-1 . ASSLGLTSTYEQY
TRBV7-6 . ASSRREYPNEQF
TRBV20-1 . SASDRGGYT
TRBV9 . ASSPGTSGGPNNEQF
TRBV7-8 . ASSLREGEETQY
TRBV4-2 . ASRSLGTSYNEQF
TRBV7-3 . ASSPGPTGGQY
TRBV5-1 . ASSYGGVMNTEAF
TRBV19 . ATPPRGGGTEAF
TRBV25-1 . ASSGQGSTEAF
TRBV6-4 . ASGGTDRAVVLGTEAF
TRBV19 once ASTRTAYNEQF
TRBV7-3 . ASSLGSGVEQY
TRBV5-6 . ASSFGTGWPQH
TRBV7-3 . ASSPGTGGDGYT
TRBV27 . ASLCQVGVLNTNEKLF
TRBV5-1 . ASKISTDTQY
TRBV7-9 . ASSFSPNTEAF
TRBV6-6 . ASRLHNEQF
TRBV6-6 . ASTRSRGGYGYT
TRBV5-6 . ASSTIQGQWANYGYT
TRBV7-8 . ASSPRLREKLF
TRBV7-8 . ASSKLAGGNQGEQY
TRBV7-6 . ASSLAQGLSYNEQF
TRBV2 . ATDLRVLTSGGGWEQF
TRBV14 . ASSPNRGGTEAF
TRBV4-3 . ASSQGTARGYGYT
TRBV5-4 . ASSLRGGGGYT
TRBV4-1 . ASSPGQMNTGELF
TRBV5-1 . ASSLDGSGGFDEQF
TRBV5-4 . ASSLVPAGGYT